These T cell receptor beta chains were read from a single sample in a study of T cell responses to AZD1222 COVID-19 vaccine. This table comes from immunoSEQ multiplex PCR, and its TCRdb copy is limited to in-frame clones, with some not included. The repertoire includes 95,000 to 110,000 clones, about 93% of them detected once, and less than 6.5% sits in the top ten. Sequenced here: peripheral blood, sampled on day 0 of AZD1222 vaccination. These receptors were obtained from an adult in good health. CDR3s include the opening cysteine and the closing phenylalanine or tryptophan. A D gene is named only where the DNA matches it firmly. The size of a clone is reported for some rows only, either as once, few or many, or as a class for expanded clones.

. | 14 | TRBJ1-6 | . | TRBV20-1 | CSASFGEEFSPLHF | TGCAGTGCTAGTTTCGGGGAAGAATTTTCACCCCTCCACTTT
. | 16 | TRBJ1-3 | . | TRBV18 | CASSPQGGNSGNTIYF | TGTGCCAGCTCACCACAAGGCGGAAACTCTGGAAACACCATATATTTT
. | 13 | TRBJ2-5 | . | TRBV6-6 | CASMDTWLGTQYF | TGTGCCAGCATGGATACGTGGTTGGGGACCCAGTACTTC
TRBD1 | 15 | TRBJ2-7 | once | TRBV11-2 | CASSSTGQGRYEQYF | TGTGCCAGCAGCTCTACCGGACAGGGAAGGTACGAGCAGTACTTC
. | 17 | TRBJ1-1 | . | TRBV5-5 | CASSLEPRQVLNTEAFF | TGTGCCAGCAGCTTGGAACCGAGACAGGTATTGAACACTGAAGCTTTCTTT
. | 15 | TRBJ1-3 | once | TRBV6-5 | CASSSPGDSGNTIYF | TGTGCCAGCAGTTCCCCGGGGGACTCTGGAAACACCATATATTTT
. | 14 | TRBJ2-3 | . | TRBV3-1/TRBV3-2 | CASSPSGVRDTQYF | TGTGCCAGCAGCCCGTCTGGGGTGAGAGATACGCAGTATTTT
TRBD2 | 17 | TRBJ2-1 | . | TRBV4-1 | CASSQEVGLAGRDEQFF | TGCGCCAGCAGCCAAGAAGTCGGACTAGCGGGAAGGGATGAGCAGTTCTTC
. | 15 | TRBJ1-4 | . | TRBV7-2 | CASSLEGGRREKLFF | TGTGCCAGCAGCTTAGAGGGGGGGCGGAGGGAAAAACTGTTTTTT
. | 14 | TRBJ1-5 | once | TRBV7-9 | CASSLTSDEQPQHF | TGTGCCAGCAGCTTAACCAGTGATGAACAGCCCCAGCATTTT
. | 16 | TRBJ1-4 | . | TRBV11-1 | CASSLSRHATNEKLFF | TGTGCCAGCAGCTTATCCCGACACGCAACTAATGAAAAACTGTTTTTT
. | 13 | TRBJ2-7 | . | TRBV15 | CATSRSGAGEQYF | TGTGCCACCAGCAGGTCCGGGGCGGGCGAGCAGTACTTC
. | 12 | TRBJ2-7 | . | TRBV7-9 | CASSLLLTEQYF | TGTGCCAGCAGCTTACTACTGACCGAGCAGTACTTC
TRBD2 | 16 | TRBJ2-7 | . | TRBV28 | CASSLAGGRYSYEQYF | TGTGCCAGCAGCCTAGCGGGAGGGAGGTACTCCTACGAGCAGTACTTC
. | 13 | TRBJ2-7 | . | TRBV28 | CASSIRITYEQYF | TGTGCCAGCAGTATCCGTATTACCTACGAGCAGTACTTC
TRBD2 | 15 | TRBJ2-3 | . | TRBV6-2/TRBV6-3 | CASSLSGRFIDTQYF | TGTGCCAGCAGTCTTAGCGGGAGGTTTATAGATACGCAGTATTTT
TRBD2 | 18 | TRBJ2-2 | . | TRBV24-1 | CATSEVAGQGWDTGELFF | TGTGCCACCAGTGAAGTAGCGGGGCAAGGTTGGGACACCGGGGAGCTGTTTTTT
. | 15 | TRBJ2-4 | . | TRBV2 | CASMDEGLAKNIQYF | TGTGCCAGCATGGACGAAGGGCTAGCCAAAAACATTCAGTACTTC
. | 12 | TRBJ1-2 | . | TRBV28 | CASNQGVVGYTF | TGTGCCAGCAATCAGGGCGTCGTCGGCTACACCTTC
TRBD2 | 12 | TRBJ2-7 | once | TRBV28 | CASSGGGYEQYF | TGTGCCAGCAGCGGGGGGGGCTACGAGCAGTACTTC
. | 15 | TRBJ2-2 | . | TRBV11-1 | CASSLGLVVAGELFF | TGTGCCAGCAGCTTAGGACTAGTGGTCGCCGGGGAGCTGTTTTTT
. | 15 | TRBJ1-2 | . | TRBV7-9 | CASSLSSISNYGYTF | TGTGCCAGCAGCTTAAGCTCGATTTCTAACTATGGCTACACCTTC
. | 10 | TRBJ2-3 | . | TRBV29-1 | CSVFSDTQYF | TGCAGCGTGTTCTCAGATACGCAGTATTTT
. | 12 | TRBJ1-6 | . | TRBV30 | CAWGRRASPLHF | TGTGCCTGGGGGCGGAGGGCTTCACCCCTCCACTTT